This record looks at one TCR beta chain sequence and its context. This clonotype was recorded at least ten times. Its antigen has not been determined. No much larger clone is present one base from it, and per-base qualities are unavailable. This entry belongs to a study of Graves' ophthalmopathy and Graves' hyperthyroidism listed by TCRdb under 2018. About the full investigation: Peripheral blood samples were taken at the time of initial diagnosis, before any treatment was given. TCR beta repertoire signatures were used to distinguish Graves' ophthalmopathy from Graves' hyperthyroidism and to predict progression to ophthalmopathy. In total, approximately 140 blood samples were TCR-sequenced: 43 ophthalmopathy, roughly 77 hyperthyroidism and roughly 17 hyperthyroidism-to-ophthalmopathy patients. To explore V-J signatures distinguishing ophthalmopathy from hyperthyroidism, a discovery set of 100 or so patients (fewer than 45 ophthalmopathy, roughly 60 stable hyperthyroidism) was enrolled. The independent validation cohort included approximately 19 hyperthyroidism patients plus 17 patients who later progressed from hyperthyroidism to ophthalmopathy. In more than five hyperthyroidism patients, T-cell repertoires of thyroid tissue and blood were compared. Following sample collection, hyperthyroidism patients were given methimazole at a starting dose of 30 mg daily, and ophthalmopathy patients were given high-dose intravenous methylprednisolone.

Based on the germline V gene (reference sequence), the CDR1 and CDR2 sequences are DFQATT and SNEGSKA. Its CDR3 holds 15 amino acids, cysteine through phenylalanine. This entry keeps only the CDR3 DNA: 45 bases, framed from base 1. V loses 6 bases, J loses 0 bases, and the germline ends lie 15 bases apart. For repertoire sequencing, TCR beta CDR3 regions were amplified from RNA transcripts. The first round of RT-PCR was done with HTBI primers and the Qiagen OneStep RT-PCR kit, and was followed by a second round of multiplex PCR, then size selection and purification. Libraries were sequenced paired-end with 100 bp reads on an Illumina HiSeq2000. Per the source publication's procedure: SOAPnuke was used to process the reads, throwing out any read that had adapters, had uncalled bases, had a mean Phred below 15, or lacked an exact constant-primer or identifier match. COPE v1.2.5 was used to merge the high-quality paired reads. Each unique nucleotide sequence was defined as a clonotype, and clonotypes were aligned to IMGT TRB V, D and J references with MiTCR v1.1. Only V-J combinations with frequency above 0.0001 were analysed, covering 99% to 99.2% of repertoires. For each V-J combination, a TCR clonal expansion and chaos score was defined as the ratio of F50 clonal expansion to chaos observed in the TCRdist matrix. Welch's t-statistics and random forest were used to reduce the features to 13 V-J combinations, which were then used as input to a naive Bayes classifier. The Morisita-Horn index was used to measure how similar the thyroid and blood repertoires were. The public reads were reprocessed in TCRdb via fastp at Q25 and MiXCR, keeping in-frame beta chains. Rows with one shared CDR3 protein collapse into an entry with the most common genes and DNA. For this entry, the V and J calls and clone size follow TCRdb and not the study's own pipeline. Recorded for this sample are 57,000 or so distinct CDR3 sequences; about half of them occurred a single time. The ten largest clones take up 4.5% to 5% of the sample.

Study-wide conclusions, independent of this receptor: Most expanded thyroid clonotypes with frequency above 0.001 were also detected in blood, suggesting blood repertoires may reflect the thyroid immune response. Sample size was not statistically predetermined, and group allocation was not concealed from the investigators. In validation, the model predicted ophthalmopathy progression with roughly 68% sensitivity and roughly 78% specificity; around twelve predicted patients were CT-confirmed with GO in a median of 6.5 months. The 13-signature model separated ophthalmopathy from stable hyperthyroidism with roughly 89% sensitivity and around 84% specificity in cross-validation, and 80%/75% in the test set.

Patients with ophthalmopathy had moderately to severely active disease, with a Clinical Activity Score of 3 or more, a NOSPECS grade of 4 or more, and a disease duration of less than 3 months. Patients with other autoimmune diseases, uncontrolled infections, pregnancy or lactation were excluded from the study. Diagnosis was based on clinical symptoms, serum thyroxine, TRAb, thyroid ultrasound and orbital computed tomography. Ficoll-Paque density gradient centrifugation was used to isolate PBMCs from approximately 10 ml of fresh peripheral blood. Total RNA was extracted with Trizol reagent and quality-checked on an Agilent 2100 Bioanalyzer.

Recombination joined TRBV20-1 with TRBJ1-3; the D gene identity is not certain. The receptor was derived from an adult woman with Graves' ophthalmopathy. Specimen: peripheral blood. The sequence in DNA is TGCAGTGCCCTCCCTGAACGGCTCTCTGGAAACACCATATATTTT. Translation gives CSALPERLSGNTIYF.